This T cell receptor (beta chain) stems from a study of blood T cell repertoires in COVID-19. About the study: Samples representing acute and convalescent COVID-19 were sourced from the United States, Italy and Spain. Nucleic acid was either cDNA or gDNA, and it came from T cells, B-cell-depleted T cells, or PBMCs.

This CDR3 has 14 residues. V dropped 8 bases and J dropped 4 bases, with 14 bases sitting between them. Germline values: CDR1 MNHEY, CDR2 SMNVEV (reference sequence). Source study methods: Reference gene primers were amplified, and this amplification served to estimate nucleated cell counts. Sequencing used immunoSEQ multiplex PCR; TCRdb keeps in-frame clones, though not all of them. Clone size and V and J calls were adopted from that table, with D and trimming inferred from the DNA. The sample records under 250,000 clones, about 86% being singletons. The chain combines TRBV27 with TRBJ1-4; D is perhaps TRBD1 (6 bases). The sample comprised peripheral blood. The clonotype was recovered from a man aged 35 to 55 with active or convalescent COVID-19. The CDR3 is CASSGVSSNEKLFF. In DNA form, the CDR3 reads TGTGCCAGCTCAGGGGTCTCAAGTAATGAAAAACTGTTTTTT.